This passage covers 27 T cell receptor beta chains from one sample sequenced in a study of CD8 T cells in ankylosing spondylitis. Study-wide results and caveats: Seemingly distinctive of ankylosing spondylitis blood was a TCR beta motif formed by eight highly homologous variants.

No antigen is known for these receptors. TCRdb passed the 5' RACE reads through MiXCR, listing each CDR3 protein once. The repertoire holds around 490,000 distinct CDR3 sequences, with under 5.5% as singletons. The sample consisted of blood, either unsorted or a sorted T cell fraction (not recorded which). The source of these receptors is a male donor with ankylosing spondylitis.

The sample holds many counts of this clonotype. The rearrangement links TRBV20-1 to TRBJ2-4, with 7 bases aligning to TRBD2. This CDR3 comprises 15 residues. Germline-derived CDR1 and CDR2 are DFQATT and SNEGSKA (reference sequence). V shed 6 bases and J 3 bases; nucleotides not matched to a gene: 11. The CDR3 is CSALPGGSSKNIQYF. The CDR3 DNA is TGCAGTGCACTACCGGGCGGGAGCAGCAAAAACATTCAGTACTTC.

This clonotype was counted at least ten times. In DNA, the CDR3 is TGCGCCAGCAGCTCGGACAGCCCGAACACCGGGGAGCTGTTTTTT. This translates into CASSSDSPNTGELFF. V gene TRBV5-1 combines with J gene TRBJ2-2; D is possibly TRBD1 (6 bases). The CDR3 length is 15 residues. V gave up 3 bases and J gave up 0 bases, with 9 bases separating them. Germline CDR1 is SGHRS and CDR2 is YFSETQ.

Ten or more counts support this clonotype. The rearrangement uses TRBV7-8 and TRBJ2-2; no clear D gene. The length of the CDR3 is 14 residues. V was cut by 5 bases and J by 4 bases, with 11 bases left in between. Germline assignment: CDR1 SGHVS and CDR2 FQNEAQ. The CDR3 DNA reads TGTGCCAGCAGCCCGCCTTTGGGCACCGGGGAGCTGTTTTTT. This sequence encodes CASSPPLGTGELFF.

This clonotype occurred many times. This chain joins TRBV29-1 and TRBJ2-2; D perhaps matches TRBD2 (5 bases). This CDR3 is 14 amino acids long. Germline assignment: CDR1 SQVTM and CDR2 ANQGSEA. The CDR3 bases are TGCTGCTACTCGGACTTCGCGAACACCGGGGAGCTGTTTTTT. This gives the protein CCYSDFANTGELFF.

This clonotype was counted many times. CDR3: CSAPAGPSYEQYF. CDR3 DNA sequence: TGCAGTGCACCAGCGGGACCATCCTACGAGCAGTACTTC. The chain carries TRBV20-1 and TRBJ2-7; 7 nucleotides align to TRBD2. CDR3 size: 13 residues. The V gene end was trimmed by 6 bases and the J gene end by 1 base; junction bases not matched to a gene: 6. Germline CDR1 is DFQATT and CDR2 is SNEGSKA (reference sequence).

This clonotype was counted at least ten times. The CDR3 DNA reads TGCGCCAGCAGCTTGGCCGCGGGCTCCTACAATGAGCAGTTCTTC. This gives the protein CASSLAAGSYNEQFF. V usage is TRBV5-1 and J usage is TRBJ2-1; D is possibly TRBD2 (5 bases). This CDR3 is built from 15 residues. Trimming removed 0 bases at V and 0 bases at J, with 7 bases between. From germline, CDR1 is SGHRS and CDR2 YFSETQ.

This clonotype occurred a few times. The chain links TRBV11-2 to TRBJ1-5; D gene unclear. Germline V gives CDR1 SGHAT, CDR2 FQNNGV. CDR3 size: 13 residues. V lost 7 bases to trimming and J lost 3 bases, with 10 bases between them. This chain's CDR3 is CASTGSLNQPQHF. The CDR3 DNA reads TGTGCCAGCACCGGGTCTCTCAATCAGCCCCAGCATTTT.

This clonotype appeared many times. The V and J genes are TRBV7-2 and TRBJ1-5; unclear D gene. Trimming removed 5 bases from V and 1 base from J, with 12 bases in between. The CDR3 is made up of 15 amino acids. CDR1 is SGHTA, CDR2 FQGNSA, per germline. CDR3 in DNA: TGTGCCAGCAGCCTGGGGATACTGAGCAATCAGCCCCAGCATTTT. Protein sequence: CASSLGILSNQPQHF.

This clonotype was detected ten times or more. The chain joins TRBV5-1 to TRBJ2-2; 9 bases are a match to TRBD1. Germline lookup yields CDR1 SGHRS and CDR2 YFSETQ. J gave up 3 bases and V 0 bases, and 3 bases lay outside the gene matches. The CDR3 is 16 amino acids. The CDR3 sequence: CASSLGDRADTGELFF. The CDR3 nucleotides read TGCGCCAGCAGCTTGGGGGACAGGGCGGACACCGGGGAGCTGTTTTTT.

This clonotype was recorded at least ten times. An end of the junction does not agree with germline; a read error may underlie this. The rearrangement joins TRBV25-1 to TRBJ2-2, with 9 bases fitting TRBD1. CDR1 and CDR2 (germline): MGHDK, SYGVNS. This CDR3 spans 15 amino acids. The chain's CDR3 is CASRDGTGYTGELFF. As DNA, the CDR3 is TGTGCCAGCAGGGACGGGACAGGGTACACCGGAGAGCTGTTTTTT.

V is TRBV18 and J is TRBJ2-7; no firm D call. The V and J ends lost 4 bases and 3 bases respectively, with 13 bases between them. The germline V gene encodes CDR1 KGHSH and CDR2 LQKENI. This CDR3 spans 14 amino acids. CDR3 sequence (DNA): TGTGCCAGCTCACTAGCCACTTACAACTACGAGCAGTACTTC. Amino acid sequence: CASSLATYNYEQYF.

This clonotype was counted ten times or more. The chain links TRBV10-3 to TRBJ1-2, with unresolved D. CDR3 length: 13 amino acids. V lost 6 bases and J 7 bases, leaving 15 bases between the germline ends. CDR1 and CDR2 from the germline V gene are ENHRY and SYGVKD. CDR3 loop: CAISSIDEGGYTF. CDR3 bases: TGTGCCATCAGCTCGATTGACGAGGGTGGCTACACCTTC.

This clonotype was recorded at least ten times. The chain employs TRBV7-9 and TRBJ2-2; the D gene is possibly TRBD2 (6 bases). CDR1 and CDR2 from the germline V gene are SEHNR and FQNEAQ (reference sequence). Trimming cost V 3 bases and J 4 bases, with 18 bases left between them. CDR3 length: 17 residues. This chain's CDR3 is CASSFSGPRRGTGELFF. The DNA for the CDR3 is TGTGCCAGCAGCTTTTCGGGGCCCCGGAGGGGCACCGGGGAGCTGTTTTTT.

This clonotype has ten or more counts. The V and J genes are TRBV2 and TRBJ2-1; D is unresolved. The V gene lost 2 bases and the J gene lost 9 bases, with 11 bases spanning the gap. This CDR3 contains 13 residues. Per the germline V gene, CDR1 is SNHLY and CDR2 is FYNNEI. CDR3 nucleotide sequence: TGTGCCAGCAGTGAAACGATCAGACTTGAGCAGTTCTTC. Encoded protein: CASSETIRLEQFF.

The sample holds many counts of this clonotype. The rearrangement links TRBV7-2 to TRBJ2-5; D possibly corresponds to TRBD1 (6 bases). V was shortened by 5 bases and J by 3 bases, with 10 bases between the two germline ends. Germline V gene sequence: CDR1 SGHTA, CDR2 FQGNSA. The CDR3 totals 13 residues. The CDR3 loop reads CASSQRGKETQYF. DNA of the CDR3: TGTGCCAGCAGCCAGAGGGGGAAAGAGACCCAGTACTTC.

This clonotype was counted at least ten times. This rearrangement joins TRBV6-2 or TRBV6-3 to TRBJ2-7; the D gene is possibly TRBD2 (6 bases). Germline values: CDR1 MNHEY, CDR2 SVGEGT. The V end lost 7 bases, the J end lost 0 bases, and 16 bases lay between the germline ends. This CDR3 contains 15 residues. The CDR3 sequence is CASNDGGILSYEQYF. The DNA of the CDR3 is TGTGCCAGCAACGACGGAGGGATTCTCTCCTACGAGCAGTACTTC.

This clonotype was seen ten or more times. The genes are TRBV24-1 and TRBJ2-1; 9 bases map to TRBD2. The V gene's germline CDR1 is KGHDR and CDR2 SFDVKD. Losses at the gene ends were 2 bases for V and 9 bases for J; bases not matched to a gene: 7. The CDR3 loop spans 15 amino acids. CDR3 sequence: CATSDSISGSSEQFF. For the CDR3, the DNA is TGTGCCACCAGTGATTCCATTAGCGGGAGCAGTGAGCAGTTCTTC.

This clonotype has at least ten counts. The rearrangement joins TRBV20-1 to TRBJ2-5; D ambiguous. The CDR3 contains 14 residues. Trimming stripped 2 bases from V and 1 base from J, with 11 bases between. CDR1 and CDR2 from the germline V gene are DFQATT and SNEGSKA (reference sequence). CDR3 protein: CSARTPGVQETQYF. CDR3 nucleotides: TGCAGTGCTAGAACCCCAGGAGTCCAAGAGACCCAGTACTTC.

This clonotype was seen ten or more times. J is TRBJ2-3 and V is TRBV10-3; D gene unclear. Trimming stripped 4 bases from V and 6 bases from J, with 5 bases between. CDR3 size: 11 residues. Per the germline V gene, CDR1 is ENHRY and CDR2 is SYGVKD. The CDR3 reads CAISVSDTQYF. The CDR3 region has the DNA TGTGCCATCAGTGTTAGCGATACGCAGTATTTT.

This clonotype has ten or more counts. J is TRBJ1-3 and V is TRBV18; D unresolved. The CDR3 consists of 13 residues. The V end lost 4 bases, the J end lost 0 bases, and 4 bases lay between the germline ends. Germline V gives CDR1 KGHSH, CDR2 LQKENI. As DNA, the CDR3 is TGTGCCAGCTCACTACGCTCTGGAAACACCATATATTTT. It translates to CASSLRSGNTIYF.

This clonotype has a count of ten or more. This rearrangement joins TRBV9 to TRBJ2-7; TRBD2 agrees at 7 bases. This CDR3 has 18 amino acids. The V segment lost 0 bases and the J segment 4 bases; nucleotides outside the gene matches: 16. The V gene's germline CDR1 is SGDLS and CDR2 YYNGEE. The CDR3 nucleotides read TGTGCCAGCAGCGTAGCTCCCCCGACGAGCGGGGCCTTTTACGAGCAGTACTTC. Translation: CASSVAPPTSGAFYEQYF.

The gene calls are TRBV7-2 and TRBJ2-5; 7 bases line up with TRBD2. CDR1 SGHTA and CDR2 FQGNSA come from the germline V gene. The CDR3 runs to 15 residues. The junction had 9 bases not matched to a gene; V was cut back by 6 bases and J by 2 bases. CDR3 nucleotide sequence: TGTGCCAGCAGTCCCCTGGGGGGGGGACAAGAGACCCAGTACTTC. Protein product: CASSPLGGGQETQYF.

This clonotype was counted many times. The rearrangement uses TRBV10-3 and TRBJ2-7; D not certain. Germline CDR1 and CDR2: ENHRY and SYGVKD. Trimming removed 4 bases at V and 4 bases at J, with 5 bases between. This CDR3 has 11 residues. As DNA, the CDR3 is TGTGCCATCAGTGCAGAATACGAGCAGTACTTC. This codes for CAISAEYEQYF.

This clonotype was observed at least ten times. This chain links TRBV7-2 with TRBJ2-1; D might be TRBD1 (7 bases). CDR3 length: 15 residues. V was shortened by 2 bases and J by 4 bases, with 12 bases between the two germline ends. Germline values: CDR1 SGHTA, CDR2 FQGNSA. In DNA form, the CDR3 reads TGTGCCAGCAGCTTAATCCAGGGGGGTTACAATGAGCAGTTCTTC. Its translation: CASSLIQGGYNEQFF.

This clonotype was counted many times. This chain's CDR3 is CAISGQGTSYEQYF. The CDR3 DNA sequence: TGTGCCATCTCGGGGCAGGGGACTTCCTACGAGCAGTACTTC. The J gene is TRBJ2-7, the V gene TRBV10-3; D assignment may be TRBD1 or TRBD2 (6 bases each). This CDR3 is built from 14 residues. Germline CDR1 is ENHRY and CDR2 is SYGVKD. The V end lost 8 bases, the J end lost 1 base, and 15 bases lay between the germline ends.

This clonotype was counted at least ten times. The rearrangement links TRBV5-5 to TRBJ2-2, with no clear D. Trimming shortened V by 0 bases and J by 0 bases, and 9 bases separated the two germline ends. CDR1 and CDR2 (germline): SGHKS, YYEKEE (reference sequence). The CDR3 contains 16 residues. CDR3 loop: CASSLGGAANTGELFF. The CDR3 bases are TGTGCCAGCAGCTTGGGGGGTGCCGCGAACACCGGGGAGCTGTTTTTT.

This clonotype was observed a handful of times. This rearrangement joins TRBV5-1 to TRBJ2-7; 11 nucleotides line up with TRBD2. Germline V lookup: CDR1 SGHRS, CDR2 YFSETQ. There are 16 residues in the CDR3. V dropped 4 bases and J dropped 6; count of bases not matched to a gene: 12. CDR3 sequence (DNA): TGCGCCAGCAGCCAAACTAGCGGGAGTGAGGGTGGCGAGCAGTACTTC. Translation: CASSQTSGSEGGEQYF.